This T cell receptor (beta chain) was sequenced during a study of T cells after yellow fever vaccination. General observations from the study: Some clonotypes were seen in both the CD4 and the CD8 compartments. These made up a small share and likely arose from convergent recombination.

V lost 7 bases and J 3 bases, leaving 16 bases between the germline ends. The CDR3 is 14 amino acids. Germline V gene sequence: CDR1 SEHNR, CDR2 FQNEAQ (reference sequence). This clonotype appeared many times. Its antigen is not known. Universal primer sites and UMIs were introduced during 5'RACE template-switching synthesis of TCR cDNA. TCRdb itself ran the 5' RACE reads through MiXCR, one entry per CDR3 protein. Among some 240,000 distinct CDR3 sequences listed, 2.5% to 3.5% were seen once. The rearrangement links TRBV7-9 to TRBJ2-7, with a tentative D call TRBD2 (5 bases). The input for sequencing was CD4+ T cells sorted from PBMCs, taken 10 days after the yellow fever booster vaccination. This TCR was sampled from a man aged 18 to 30 who received the YFV17D yellow fever vaccine. The CDR3 here is CASTTTGVLYEQYF. DNA for the CDR3: TGTGCCAGCACCACCACCGGGGTGCTCTACGAGCAGTACTTC.